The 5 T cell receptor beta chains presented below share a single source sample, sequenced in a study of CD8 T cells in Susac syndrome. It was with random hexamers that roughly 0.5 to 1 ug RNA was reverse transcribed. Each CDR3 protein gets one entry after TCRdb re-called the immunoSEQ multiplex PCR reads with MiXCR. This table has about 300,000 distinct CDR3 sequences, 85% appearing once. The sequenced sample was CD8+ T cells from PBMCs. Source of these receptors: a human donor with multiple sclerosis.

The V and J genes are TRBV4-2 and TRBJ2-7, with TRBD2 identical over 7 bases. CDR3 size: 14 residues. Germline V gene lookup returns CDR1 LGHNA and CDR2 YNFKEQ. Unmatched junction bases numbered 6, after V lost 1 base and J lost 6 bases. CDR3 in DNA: TGTGCCAGCAGCCAAGGCAGCGCTAGCGGCGAGCAGTACTTC. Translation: CASSQGSASGEQYF.

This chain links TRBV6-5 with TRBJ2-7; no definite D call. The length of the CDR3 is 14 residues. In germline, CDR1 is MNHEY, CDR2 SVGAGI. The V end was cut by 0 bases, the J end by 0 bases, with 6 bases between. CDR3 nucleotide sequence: TGTGCCAGCAGTTACTCTTTTGGCTCCTACGAGCAGTACTTC. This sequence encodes CASSYSFGSYEQYF.

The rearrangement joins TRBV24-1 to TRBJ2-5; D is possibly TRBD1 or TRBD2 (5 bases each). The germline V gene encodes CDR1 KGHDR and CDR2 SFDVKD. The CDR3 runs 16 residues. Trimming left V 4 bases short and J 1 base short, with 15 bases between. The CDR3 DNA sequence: TGTGCCACCAGTGAGCGCCCCGGGACGGCCCAAGAGACCCAGTACTTC. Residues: CATSERPGTAQETQYF.

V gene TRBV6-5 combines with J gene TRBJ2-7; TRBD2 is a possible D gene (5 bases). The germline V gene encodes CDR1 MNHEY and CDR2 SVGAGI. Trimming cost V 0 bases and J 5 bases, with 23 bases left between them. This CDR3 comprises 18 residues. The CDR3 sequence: CASSYSNAHWSPSHEQYF. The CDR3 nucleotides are TGTGCCAGCAGTTACTCGAATGCTCACTGGAGCCCTAGCCACGAGCAGTACTTC.

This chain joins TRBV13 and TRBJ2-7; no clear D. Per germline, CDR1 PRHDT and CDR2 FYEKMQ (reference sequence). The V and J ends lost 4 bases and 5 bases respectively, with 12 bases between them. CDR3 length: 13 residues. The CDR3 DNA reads TGTGCCAGCAGCTCGCCGTTATCTAACGAGCAGTACTTC. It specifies CASSSPLSNEQYF.